Listed below are T cell receptor beta chains from one sample, sequenced in a study of shared clonotypes between healthy human individuals. The repertoire was sequenced with immunoSEQ multiplex PCR; TCRdb's copy has only in-frame clones and lacks some. The sample consists of roughly 1,800,000 clones, about 94% of them appearing once. Sequencing used naive CD8+ T cells sorted from blood. The receptors derive from a man younger than 30 in good health. Each CDR3 is given with its conserved first and last residue. The D gene is left open where the match is weak. Only some rows state a clone size, as once, few, many or a class for expanded clones.

D: TRBD2; J: TRBJ2-7; V: TRBV5-1; size: NA; DNA: TGCGCCAGCACCCTATCGGGGGGGTACGAGCAGTACTTC; CDR3: CASTLSGGYEQYF
D: NA; J: TRBJ2-6; V: TRBV7-2; size: NA; DNA: TGTGCCAGCAGCTTATTCGACGGGGAGACGTCGGGGGCCAACGTCCTGACTTTC; CDR3: CASSLFDGETSGANVLTF
D: TRBD1; J: TRBJ2-5; V: TRBV10-3; size: NA; DNA: TGTGCCATCAGTGAGGGGACAGACCTCCAAGAGACCCAGTACTTC; CDR3: CAISEGTDLQETQYF
D: TRBD1; J: TRBJ2-7; V: TRBV9; size: NA; DNA: TGTGCCAGCAGCCCGCAACAGGGGGCGCTTGGTCTGTACTTC; CDR3: CASSPQQGALGLYF
D: NA; J: TRBJ2-3; V: TRBV7-9; size: NA; DNA: TGTGCCAGCAGCCTGCGGCTGGAAAGCACAGATACGCAGTATTTT; CDR3: CASSLRLESTDTQYF
D: TRBD2; J: TRBJ2-3; V: TRBV5-6; size: NA; DNA: TGTGCCAGCAGCTGGGGGACTAGCGGGAATACGCAGTATTTT; CDR3: CASSWGTSGNTQYF
D: TRBD1; J: TRBJ2-5; V: TRBV9; size: NA; DNA: TGTGCCAGCGGACAGGGGGCTCTGGAGACCCAGTACTTC; CDR3: CASGQGALETQYF
D: NA; J: TRBJ1-1; V: TRBV5-4; size: NA; DNA: TGTGCCAGCAGCTTGGGGGAGAGAGCTTTCTTT; CDR3: CASSLGERAFF
D: TRBD2; J: TRBJ2-1; V: TRBV9; size: NA; DNA: TGTGCCAGCAGCGTAAGGGGACTAGCGGATAACAATGAGCAGTTCTTC; CDR3: CASSVRGLADNNEQFF
D: TRBD2; J: TRBJ2-3; V: TRBV19; size: NA; DNA: TGTGCCAGTACCGATGGACTAGCCGCAGATACGCAGTATTTT; CDR3: CASTDGLAADTQYF
D: NA; J: TRBJ2-2; V: TRBV27; size: once; DNA: TGTGCCAGCAGTTTCCCGTGGGCCGGGGAGCTGTTTTTT; CDR3: CASSFPWAGELFF
D: TRBD2; J: TRBJ2-1; V: TRBV9; size: NA; DNA: TGTGCCAGCAGCCCCGGGCGGGAGGGCCGTAATGAGCAGTTCTTC; CDR3: CASSPGREGRNEQFF
D: TRBD2; J: TRBJ2-1; V: TRBV30; size: NA; DNA: TGTGCCTGGAGTGTAGACGGCCTAGCGGGGGAAGGTGGATACAATGAGCAGTTCTTC; CDR3: CAWSVDGLAGEGGYNEQFF